The present T cell receptor (beta chain) was sequenced within a study of blood T cell repertoires in COVID-19. About the study: Researchers got acute and convalescent COVID-19 samples from the United States, Italy and Spain. PBMCs, B-cell-depleted T cells, or T cells were the source of the cDNA or gDNA that made up the material.

Between the trimmed V and J ends, which lost 0 bases and 1 base, there was a span of 4 bases. Per the germline V gene, CDR1 is LGHNA and CDR2 is YSLEER. The CDR3 contains 14 residues. Authors' methods: For nucleated cells, counts were estimated from reference gene primer amplification. Using immunoSEQ multiplex PCR, the repertoire was profiled, and TCRdb retains in-frame clones only, with some absent. V and J calls and clone size are those listed in that table; D and trimming were worked out from the DNA. The sample has some 230,000 clones; 70% to 90% are singletons. The sample taken for sequencing was peripheral blood. The V call is TRBV4-3, the J call TRBJ1-5; D ambiguous. The receptor's source is a man aged 35-49 years with acute or convalescent COVID-19. The CDR3 sequence is CASSQELSNQPQHF. Written as DNA, the CDR3 is TGCGCCAGCAGCCAAGAACTAAGCAATCAGCCCCAGCATTTT.